This T cell receptor beta chain was sequenced in a study of blood T cell repertoires in COVID-19. For the study at large: Samples of COVID-19 (acute and convalescent) were obtained from the United States, Italy and Spain. T cells, B-cell-depleted T cells, or PBMCs provided the cDNA or gDNA that served as material.

V dropped 3 bases and J dropped 4; count of bases not matched to a gene: 2. From germline, CDR1 is LNHNV and CDR2 YYDKDF (reference sequence). The CDR3 is 15 amino acids. Authors' analysis steps: It was from reference gene primer amplification that nucleated cell counts were estimated. The assay was immunoSEQ multiplex PCR, and TCRdb's table has in-frame clones only and misses some. V and J calls and clone size come straight from that table; D and trimming were deduced from the DNA. The sample yields 150,000 to 200,000 clones, around nine tenths seen once. The clonotype comes from a woman aged 18-29 years who had recovered from COVID-19. The sequenced sample was peripheral blood. This chain connects TRBV15 to TRBJ2-1; 11 bases align to TRBD2. Here the CDR3 DNA reads TGTGCCACCAGCAGTACTAGCGGGGGATACAATGAGCAGTTCTTC. Encoded protein: CATSSTSGGYNEQFF.